The 32 T cell receptor beta chains reported below all come from one sample, sequenced in a study of blood T cell repertoires in COVID-19. Repertoires were generated with immunoSEQ multiplex PCR, while TCRdb's copy carries only in-frame clones and drops some. This table has a few hundred thousand clones, about 92% appearing once. The specimen sequenced was PBMCs or T cells enriched from blood (not recorded which). The receptors were sampled from a woman in her 30s who had recovered from COVID-19.

V and J are TRBV24-1 and TRBJ2-1; 11 bases align to TRBD1. The junction had 12 bases not matched to a gene; V was cut back by 3 bases and J by 6 bases. The CDR3 has 18 amino acids. The germline V gene has CDR1 KGHDR and CDR2 SFDVKD. This CDR3 is CATSDPTSGQGAINEQFF. The CDR3 DNA follows: TGTGCCACCAGTGATCCAACCTCCGGACAGGGGGCGATCAATGAGCAGTTCTTC.

This CDR3 is CASSYPTGQGYNEQFF. As DNA, the CDR3 is TGTGCCAGCAGTTACCCTACCGGACAGGGATACAATGAGCAGTTCTTC. The V gene is TRBV6-5, the J gene TRBJ2-1; the match to TRBD1 covers 8 bases. The CDR3 contains 16 residues. CDR1 and CDR2 from the germline V gene are MNHEY and SVGAGI. Trimming at V came to 2 bases and at J to 4 bases, leaving 7 bases not matched to a gene.

The CDR3 reads CSGTAYEQYF. The CDR3 region has the DNA TGCAGCGGGACTGCCTACGAGCAGTACTTC. This chain links TRBV20-1 with TRBJ2-7, with a weak D call TRBD2 (6 bases). The CDR3 sequence is 10 residues long. From germline, CDR1 is DFQATT and CDR2 SNEGSKA (reference sequence).

The rearrangement uses TRBV6-1 and TRBJ1-1; maybe TRBD1 (5 bases). This CDR3 has 14 residues. The germline V and J ends were trimmed by 3 bases and 2 bases, with 10 bases remaining between them. Germline assignment: CDR1 MNHNS and CDR2 SASEGT. CDR3 residues: CASSDWGVNTEAFF. The CDR3 DNA reads as TGTGCCAGCAGTGATTGGGGCGTCAACACTGAAGCTTTCTTT.

The chain combines TRBV3-1 (or the pseudogene TRBV3-2) with TRBJ2-3, with D perhaps matching TRBD2 (6 bases). Trimming stripped 8 bases from V and 4 bases from J, with 22 bases between. This CDR3 spans 16 amino acids. Germline CDR1 LGHDT, CDR2 YNNKEL (reference sequence). The CDR3 nucleotides are TGTGCCAGCGGATGGCACCGGGGGTATGGCTCAGATACGCAGTATTTT. Its translation: CASGWHRGYGSDTQYF.

Many counts were recorded for this clone. V and J are TRBV28 and TRBJ1-2; 7 nucleotides align to TRBD1. The CDR3 is made up of 15 amino acids. Unmatched junction bases numbered 9, after V lost 5 bases and J lost 3 bases. Per the germline V gene, CDR1 is MDHEN and CDR2 is SYDVKM. CDR3 amino acids: CASSPPRTGYYGYTF. CDR3 bases: TGTGCCAGCAGTCCTCCACGGACAGGATACTATGGCTACACCTTC.

This chain's CDR3 is CASRKPGQGANEQFF. The CDR3 DNA follows: TGTGCCAGCAGAAAACCGGGACAGGGGGCGAATGAGCAGTTCTTC. This rearrangement joins TRBV5-5 to TRBJ2-1; 12 bases are shared with TRBD1. CDR3 length: 15 residues. Losses at the gene ends were 5 bases for V and 7 bases for J; bases not matched to a gene: 7. CDR1 is SGHKS, CDR2 YYEKEE, per germline (reference sequence).

J is TRBJ2-7 and V is TRBV5-1; TRBD2 agrees at 10 bases. V lost 4 bases, J lost 0 bases, and 4 bases stayed unmatched. The V gene's germline CDR1 is SGHRS and CDR2 YFSETQ. The CDR3 runs 15 residues. CDR3 DNA: TGCGCCAGCAGCCCGGGACTAGCGAACTCCTACGAGCAGTACTTC. Its protein product is CASSPGLANSYEQYF.

This clone was recorded a few times. As DNA, the CDR3 is TGTGCCAGCAGCGTGGAGGGTTCCGGGGAGCTGTTTTTT. Amino acid sequence: CASSVEGSGELFF. This sequence joins TRBV7-3 and TRBJ2-2, with D perhaps TRBD2 (6 bases). The V gene lost 5 bases and the J gene lost 6 bases, with 10 bases spanning the gap. Germline V gene sequence: CDR1 SGHTA, CDR2 FQGTGA. This CDR3 region has 13 residues.

This chain links TRBV11-3 with TRBJ2-3; 14 bases are a match to TRBD2. This CDR3 has 18 residues. Losses at the gene ends were 5 bases for V and 7 bases for J; bases not matched to a gene: 14. Per germline, CDR1 SGHNT and CDR2 YENEEA. Here the CDR3 DNA reads TGTGCCAGCAGCCTCAGCGGACTAGCGGGGGGCCGTTCAAATACGCAGTATTTT. This gives the protein CASSLSGLAGGRSNTQYF.

The V gene is TRBV3-1 (or the pseudogene TRBV3-2), the J gene TRBJ2-5; D not resolved. CDR3 length: 12 amino acids. In germline, CDR1 is LGHDT, CDR2 YNNKEL (reference sequence). The V and J ends lost 0 bases and 11 bases respectively, with 10 bases between them. The CDR3 is CASSQDTKKQYF. The CDR3 nucleotides read TGTGCCAGCAGCCAAGATACAAAGAAACAGTACTTC.

The J gene is TRBJ2-7, the V gene TRBV4-1; 9 bases align to TRBD1. This CDR3 is 16 amino acids long. Losses at the gene ends were 0 bases for V and 1 base for J; bases not matched to a gene: 4. Germline values: CDR1 MGHRA, CDR2 YSYEKL. In DNA, the CDR3 is TGCGCCAGCAGCCAAGATGGGACAGGGATGTCCTACGAGCAGTACTTC. Translating it yields CASSQDGTGMSYEQYF.

The chain uses TRBV7-8 and TRBJ1-2; D not certain. The CDR3 has 15 residues. Germline V CDR1 and CDR2: SGHVS, FQNEAQ. V dropped 5 bases and J dropped 4 bases, with 17 bases sitting between them. This CDR3 reads CASSPRLSERYGYTF. In nucleotides, the CDR3 is TGTGCCAGCAGCCCCCGTTTGTCCGAGCGCTATGGCTACACCTTC.

This CDR3 is CASSAGYYGNQPQHF. The DNA of the CDR3 is TGTGCCAGCAGTGCAGGTTATTATGGCAATCAGCCCCAGCATTTT. The chain uses TRBV2 and TRBJ1-5; D is unresolved. V was cut by 4 bases and J by 2 bases, with 12 bases left in between. Germline assignment: CDR1 SNHLY and CDR2 FYNNEI. The CDR3 runs to 15 residues.

CDR3 sequence: CAWTISGGTSYNEQFF. CDR3 in DNA: TGTGCCTGGACAATTAGCGGGGGGACCTCCTACAATGAGCAGTTCTTC. V gene TRBV30 combines with J gene TRBJ2-1, with 10 bases that match TRBD2. CDR1 is GTSNPN, CDR2 SVGIG, per germline (reference sequence). Losses at the gene ends were 4 bases for V and 0 bases for J; bases not matched to a gene: 6. The CDR3 contains 16 residues.

This rearrangement joins TRBV6-4 to TRBJ2-2; 10 bases match TRBD1. This CDR3 contains 13 residues. The junction had 1 base not matched to a gene; V was cut back by 6 bases and J by 6 bases. CDR1 MRHNA and CDR2 SNTAGT come from the germline V gene. The CDR3 DNA reads as TGTGCCAGCAGCGGACAGGGGGCCGGGGAGCTGTTTTTT. Encoded protein: CASSGQGAGELFF.

V gene TRBV7-2 combines with J gene TRBJ2-7, with 12 bases fitting TRBD2. The germline V gene encodes CDR1 SGHTA and CDR2 FQGNSA. The CDR3 is made up of 16 amino acids. Losses at the gene ends were 1 base for V and 6 bases for J; bases not matched to a gene: 7. The CDR3 region has the DNA TGTGCCAGCAGCTTAGAACTAGCGGGAGGAGGCCGCGAGCAGTACTTC. It is translated as CASSLELAGGGREQYF.

J is TRBJ2-2 and V is TRBV7-2; a weak D match, TRBD2 (6 bases). CDR1 SGHTA and CDR2 FQGNSA come from the germline V gene. The V end was cut by 0 bases, the J end by 4 bases, with 9 bases between. This CDR3 has 15 amino acids. In DNA form, the CDR3 reads TGTGCCAGCAGCTTAGCGGGGACTCCCACCGGGGAGCTGTTTTTT. Its translation is CASSLAGTPTGELFF. The full variable domain, in which reference TRBV7-2 and TRBJ2-2 provide the parts outside the CDR3, is GAGVSQSPSNKVTEKGKDVELRCDPISGHTALYWYRQSLGQGLEFLIYFQGNSAPDKSGLPSDRFSAERTGGSVSTLTIQRTQQEDSAVYLCASSLAGTPTGELFFGEGSRLTVL.

Points on this clone: Additional DNA sequences in this sample encode the identical CDR3. The chain has TRBV19 and TRBJ1-2; possible D gene TRBD1, 5 bases. Trimming removed 1 base at V and 5 bases at J, with 5 bases between. This CDR3 contains 12 residues. CDR1 is LNHDA, CDR2 SQIVND, per germline (reference sequence). CDR3 DNA: TGTGCCAGTAGTATAGCAGGGTATGGCTACACCTTC. Residues: CASSIAGYGYTF.

CDR3 nucleotide sequence: TGTGCCAGTAGCGAATTAAGGACAGGGGGTTACTATGAGCAGTTCTTC. This encodes CASSELRTGGYYEQFF. The chain carries TRBV19 and TRBJ2-1; TRBD1 matches 10 bases. CDR3 length equals 16 residues. J lost 8 bases, V lost 6 bases, and 13 bases had no gene match. The germline gives CDR1 LNHDA, CDR2 SQIVND (reference sequence).

The chain has TRBV4-1 and TRBJ2-7, with TRBD1 matching over 7 bases. This CDR3 comprises 14 residues. The ends lost 1 base at V and 4 bases at J; junction bases unmatched: 4. CDR1 and CDR2 from the germline V gene are MGHRA and YSYEKL. CDR3 amino acids: CASSQGKGAYEQYF. Here the CDR3 DNA reads TGCGCCAGCAGCCAAGGGAAGGGGGCGTACGAGCAGTACTTC.

The chain employs TRBV2 and TRBJ2-7, with TRBD2 identical over 8 bases. The CDR3 is made up of 14 amino acids. Per germline, CDR1 SNHLY and CDR2 FYNNEI. With 8 bases clipped from V and 1 base from J, the junction kept 7 bases outside the gene matches. CDR3 DNA: TGTGCCAGCCCGCGGGAGGATAAATCCTACGAGCAGTACTTC. Amino acids: CASPREDKSYEQYF.

This clone has just a few counts. V usage is TRBV10-3 and J usage is TRBJ1-2; 7 nucleotides agree with TRBD1. There are 13 residues in the CDR3. From germline, CDR1 is ENHRY and CDR2 SYGVKD. Unmatched junction bases numbered 3, after V lost 6 bases and J lost 2 bases. CDR3 in DNA: TGTGCCATCAGCCGGGGACAGAACTATGGCTACACCTTC. This translates into CAISRGQNYGYTF.

The chain joins TRBV7-3 to TRBJ2-2; D is possibly TRBD2 (6 bases). The V gene lost 4 bases and the J gene lost 4 bases, with 10 bases spanning the gap. The CDR3 is 14 residues long. Germline V gene lookup returns CDR1 SGHTA and CDR2 FQGTGA. The CDR3 DNA reads TGTGCCAGCAGCTCCCCGGGAGTCACCGGGGAGCTGTTTTTT. It is translated as CASSSPGVTGELFF. The full variable domain, with the rest looked up from reference TRBV7-3 and TRBJ2-2, is GAGVSQTPSNKVTEKGKYVELRCDPISGHTALYWYRQSLGQGPEFLIYFQGTGAADDSGLPNDRFFAVRPEGSVSTLKIQRTERGDSAVYLCASSSPGVTGELFFGEGSRLTVL.

The rearrangement links TRBV18 to TRBJ1-5, with D perhaps TRBD1 (5 bases). Trimming cost V 3 bases and J 10 bases, with 13 bases left between them. CDR3 length equals 13 residues. Germline values: CDR1 KGHSH, CDR2 LQKENI. The CDR3 here is CASSPPEGEPQHF. The CDR3 DNA is TGTGCCAGCTCACCTCCAGAAGGGGAACCCCAGCATTTT.

This sequence joins TRBV25-1 and TRBJ1-2; D is possibly TRBD1 (6 bases). V was clipped by 1 base and J by 5 bases, with 14 bases between them. Germline lookup yields CDR1 MGHDK and CDR2 SYGVNS. This CDR3 has 15 residues. The CDR3 DNA follows: TGTGCCAGCAGTGAATCCCGGACAGAAAAATATGGCTACACCTTC. It is translated as CASSESRTEKYGYTF.

This chain joins TRBV27 and TRBJ2-1; TRBD2 matches 8 bases. This CDR3 comprises 16 residues. The V and J ends lost 5 bases and 1 base, in that order; junction bases with no gene match: 7. Germline CDR1 and CDR2: MNHEY and SMNVEV (reference sequence). The CDR3 loop reads CASSPLAGLSYNEQFF. The CDR3 DNA reads TGTGCCAGCAGTCCCTTAGCGGGATTGTCCTACAATGAGCAGTTCTTC.

In its sample, this clone was seen once. The rearrangement joins TRBV4-3 to TRBJ1-5; D remains ambiguous. The CDR3 consists of 13 residues. Germline V gene sequence: CDR1 LGHNA, CDR2 YSLEER. Trimming removed 0 bases from V and 6 bases from J, with 6 bases in between. CDR3 in DNA: TGCGCCAGCAGCCAAGATCTATTTCAGCCCCAGCATTTT. Protein: CASSQDLFQPQHF.

The chain uses TRBV7-3 and TRBJ2-1, with 8 bases identical to TRBD2. Germline V gene lookup returns CDR1 SGHTA and CDR2 FQGTGA. J gave up 5 bases and V 0 bases, and 9 bases lay outside the gene matches. The CDR3 is made up of 17 amino acids. The CDR3 is CASSLTKAGGIHNEQFF. The CDR3 DNA follows: TGTGCCAGCAGCTTAACGAAGGCGGGAGGTATCCACAATGAGCAGTTCTTC.

About this clone: The sample has other DNA sequences that encode this CDR3 too. The chain is built from TRBV20-1 and TRBJ1-2, with 7 positions matching TRBD1. The length of the CDR3 is 11 residues. V was clipped by 4 bases and J by 5 bases; unmatched bases: 1. Germline V gene sequence: CDR1 DFQATT, CDR2 SNEGSKA (reference sequence). The CDR3 nucleotides are TGCAGTGCTACAGGGGGTTATGGCTACACCTTC. As protein: CSATGGYGYTF.

The V and J genes are TRBV10-3 and TRBJ2-5; perhaps TRBD1 as D (6 bases). CDR1 and CDR2 from the germline V gene are ENHRY and SYGVKD. This CDR3 spans 15 amino acids. Between the trimmed V and J ends, which lost 4 bases and 0 bases, there was a span of 12 bases. CDR3 sequence reads: CAISAPGGYQETQYF. The DNA for the CDR3 is TGTGCCATCAGTGCTCCTGGGGGCTACCAAGAGACCCAGTACTTC.

The rearrangement links TRBV6-4 to TRBJ1-3; 7 nucleotides agree with TRBD1. Trimming cost V 3 bases and J 0 bases; bases outside gene matches: 5. The CDR3 is 16 residues long. In germline, CDR1 is MRHNA, CDR2 SNTAGT. CDR3 sequence: CASSEDRTYSGNTIYF. The CDR3 DNA follows: TGTGCCAGCAGTGAGGACAGGACCTACTCTGGAAACACCATATATTTT.